Sequencing of this T cell receptor (beta chain) was carried out in a study of shared clonotypes between healthy human individuals. Regarding this clone: Other DNA sequences within the sample encode an identical CDR3.

As defined, naive CD8 cells were CD45RO-negative and positively selected for CCR7, with terminally differentiated effector memory CD45RA+ cells excluded. TCRdb's table, derived via immunoSEQ multiplex PCR, lists solely in-frame clones and lacks some. Here the sample spans around 1.9 million clones, 93% being singletons. From germline, CDR1 is MNHEY and CDR2 SMNVEV (reference sequence). The CDR3 has 15 residues. The V and J ends lost 0 bases and 1 base respectively, with 7 bases between them. Sequenced sample: naive CD8+ T cells from PBMCs. The clonotype originates from a man between 18 and 29 years old in good health. Some clones in this sample may be carry-over from other donors' samples. The chain links TRBV27 to TRBJ1-5; D not certain. As DNA, the CDR3 is TGTGCCAGCAGTTTATCAAAAGGGAGCAATCAGCCCCAGCATTTT. This sequence encodes CASSLSKGSNQPQHF.